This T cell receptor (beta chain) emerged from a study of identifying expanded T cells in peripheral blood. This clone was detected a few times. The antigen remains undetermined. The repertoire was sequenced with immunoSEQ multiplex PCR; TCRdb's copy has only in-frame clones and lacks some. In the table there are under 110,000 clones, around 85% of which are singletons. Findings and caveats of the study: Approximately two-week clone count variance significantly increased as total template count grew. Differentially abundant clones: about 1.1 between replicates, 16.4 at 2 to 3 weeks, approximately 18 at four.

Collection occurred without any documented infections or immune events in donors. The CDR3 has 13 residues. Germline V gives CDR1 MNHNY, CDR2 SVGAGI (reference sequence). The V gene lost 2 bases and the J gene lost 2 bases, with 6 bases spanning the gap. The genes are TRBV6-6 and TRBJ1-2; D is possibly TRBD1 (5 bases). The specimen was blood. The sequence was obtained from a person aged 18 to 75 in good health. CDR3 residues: CASSYRDNYGYTF. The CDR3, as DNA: TGTGCCAGCAGTTACCGGGACAACTATGGCTACACCTTC.